Presented here are 8 T cell receptor beta chains from one specimen sequenced in a study of tumor-infiltrating lymphocytes in primary liver carcinoma. Starting material for RNA and DNA co-extraction consisted of roughly 17-31 mg of unsorted bulk tissue. TCR beta cDNA was prepared out of around 460 ng total RNA by means of a constant-region primer. Three nested multiplex PCR rounds of slightly modified ARM-PCR generated TCR beta libraries. With TRBV1-TRBV30 forward primers and a C-beta reverse primer, the first two PCR rounds were run for approximately 10 cycles each. Using its own MiXCR run on the multiplex PCR reads, TCRdb lists one record per CDR3 protein. The table has roughly 100,000 distinct CDR3 sequences, roughly 69% seen once. Sequenced input: liver tumor tissue from sampling region 5. As for subset: tumor region T5, tumor centre. These receptors originate from a woman between 55 and 75 years old with primary liver carcinoma and hepatitis B virus infection.

Of note for this clonotype: One base away lies a much larger clone, so this may be a sequencing read error. As the CDR3 is not closed by the conserved phenylalanine or tryptophan, this likely results from a read error. This chain connects TRBV5-1 to TRBJ2-7; D is possibly TRBD1 or TRBD2 (5 bases each). The CDR3 sequence is 13 residues long. The germline V and J ends were trimmed by 6 bases and 2 bases, with 12 bases remaining between them. Germline V gene data show CDR1 as SGHRS and CDR2 as YFSETQ. CDR3 bases: TGCGCCAGCACCGCCGGGACGACCTACGAGCAGTACATC. Amino acid sequence: CASTAGTTYEQYI.

This clonotype was counted many times. The chain couples TRBV4-1 to TRBJ2-3; 8 positions agree with TRBD2. With 9 bases clipped from V and 2 bases from J, the junction kept 1 base outside the gene matches. The CDR3 is made up of 12 amino acids. The germline CDR1 and CDR2 sequences are MGHRA and YSYEKL. This CDR3 reads CASSGNTDTQYF. The CDR3 nucleotides read TGCGCCAGTAGCGGGAACACAGATACGCAGTATTTT.

This clonotype was detected ten times or more. This chain connects TRBV29-1 to TRBJ2-2, with D possibly TRBD2 on 5 matching bases. Germline V gives CDR1 SQVTM, CDR2 ANQGSEA. CDR3 length: 15 amino acids. The germline V and J ends were trimmed by 4 bases and 5 bases, with 17 bases remaining between them. This CDR3 reads CSVGAGQRGTGELFF. The CDR3 bases are TGCAGCGTTGGTGCCGGGCAACGGGGAACCGGGGAGCTGTTTTTT.

This clonotype was observed at least ten times. The chain links TRBV5-4 to TRBJ2-5; TRBD2 aligns across 12 bases. Trimming cost V 4 bases and J 3 bases; bases outside gene matches: 4. This CDR3 region has 15 residues. The V gene's germline CDR1 is SGHNT and CDR2 YYREEE (reference sequence). The CDR3 loop is CASSGRLAGEETQYF. The CDR3 region has the DNA TGTGCCAGCAGCGGCCGACTAGCGGGAGAAGAGACCCAGTACTTC.

As to this clonotype: Likely a read error: the CDR3 ends without its conserved phenylalanine or tryptophan. The rearrangement links TRBV11-2 to TRBJ1-1; 9 nucleotides match TRBD1. V lost 6 bases to trimming and J lost 3 bases; unmatched junction nucleotides: 8. This CDR3 is 15 amino acids long. From germline, CDR1 is SGHAT and CDR2 FQNNGV. The CDR3 DNA reads as TGTGCCAGCAGTCCTAGGGGACAGGGTTACACTGAAGCTTTCTAT. Translation gives CASSPRGQGYTEAFY.

Notes on this clonotype: This may arise from a read error, as a much more abundant clone is one base away. The chain carries TRBV28 and TRBJ2-1, with 9 bases that match TRBD2. CDR1 MDHEN and CDR2 SYDVKM come from the germline V gene. CDR3 length equals 15 residues. V gave up 8 bases and J gave up 7 bases; unmatched junction bases: 12. CDR3 residues: CASSGTSWSRNEQFF. CDR3 coding DNA: TGTGCCAGCTCCGGGACTAGCTGGAGTCGAAATGAGCAGTTCTTC.

As concerns this clonotype: An end of the junction does not agree with germline; a read error may underlie this. This chain's CDR3 is CASSYSTETDSYEQYF. The CDR3 bases are TGCGCCAGCAGTTATTCGACGGAGACAGACTCCTACGAGCAGTACTTC. The chain couples TRBV6-5 to TRBJ2-7, with D possibly matching TRBD1 (5 bases). Germline-derived CDR1 and CDR2 are MNHEY and SVGAGI. The CDR3 has 16 residues.

The V and J genes are TRBV6-6 and TRBJ1-2; the match to TRBD1 covers 8 bases. CDR1 is MNHNY, CDR2 SVGAGI, per germline (reference sequence). This CDR3 is 13 amino acids long. The V gene end was trimmed by 7 bases and the J gene end by 10 bases; junction bases not matched to a gene: 11. CDR3 in DNA: TGTGCCAGCACTACGGGGGGACAGGAGGACTACACCTTC. It codes for CASTTGGQEDYTF.